Reported below is one T cell receptor beta chain. This clone's antigen is unknown. There are no base qualities to consult, and no much larger clone falls within one base. The protocol used for the library was the immunoSEQ multiplex PCR assay. The multiplex PCR relied on a mix of 60 forward primers for TCR Vbeta segments and 13 reverse primers for TCR Jbeta segments. Amplification of the CDR3 region of rearranged TCR beta genes was performed with a multiplex PCR assay on genomic DNA. On the Illumina HiSeq System, the amplified TCR beta libraries were sequenced as 87-base-pair reads. Turning to the authors' computational methods: Across the 666 repertoires, a later analysis counted roughly 84 million unique TCR beta chains, about 10 million of which were shared by at least two donors. A nearest-neighbor algorithm error-corrected the raw reads and collapsed the reads into unique sequences, merging closely related sequences to remove PCR and sequencing errors. CDR3 sequences were aligned to IMGT reference sequences to assign V, D and J gene segments. For a sequence to be retained, a match of at least six nucleotides was required to both a V gene segment and a J gene segment. A rearrangement counted as productive if the CDR3 had no stop codons and remained in frame with V and J, and every other rearrangement counted as non-productive. Following IMGT convention, CDR3 was defined as the stretch from the second conserved V-encoded cysteine up to the conserved J-encoded phenylalanine. The earlier analysis of about 610 of the donors excluded sequences that lacked an unambiguous match to a single V gene segment. An earlier analysis of around 600 of the donors classified V segments as functional when productive rearrangements were above 56.7% and as segregating when the standard deviation between donors was above 5%. A statistical classification framework was developed to diagnose cytomegalovirus status using the catalog of TCR beta chain sequences. A later analysis assigned V and J genes by comparing TCR nucleotide sequences with IMGT/GENE-DB human TR gene sequences. In a later analysis, CDR3 sequences and most-parsimonious VDJ recombination scenarios were assigned using the TCRdist pipeline. In a later analysis, each TCR beta chain was defined by its CDR3 amino acid sequence together with its V-gene family, and reads lacking a unique V-gene family were excluded. To address suspected cross-contamination and a sequencing artifact, a later analysis removed over 500 highly shared, low-generation-probability nucleotide sequences. For each public chain, a later analysis derived a clonal expansion index from normalized ranks of inferred template counts within each repertoire. In a later analysis, generation probabilities were computed using a VDJ recombination model fitted to out-of-frame rearrangements, and the results were checked against IGoR. Hypergeometric tests were used in a later analysis to score TCR-TCR, TCR-HLA and TCR-CMV co-occurrence, with a repertoire-size bias correction applied to the TCR pairs. In a later analysis, false discovery rates were estimated by permuting HLA or CMV assignments 20 times. A later analysis grouped co-occurring TCRs with DBSCAN, adding TCRdist sequence similarity when clustering within HLA-allele-positive subsets. Repertoires with fewer than 30,000 or more than 120,000 public chains were left out of co-occurrence clustering, as were five repertoires with anomalous nucleotide sharing. Drawn from immuneACCESS, this table holds only the in-frame rearrangements with V and J called that TCRdb kept. Clones are partly lost; checked studies trace under half to an unresolved V gene and leave the rest unexplained. From that table come the V and J calls and clone size; the DNA was used to work out D and trimming. This sample is represented by about 130,000 clones; about 70% of them were singletons. Jointly, the top ten make up approximately 7% of the sample.

This specimen comes from a study of cytomegalovirus exposure and HLA in healthy donors (dated by TCRdb to between 2016 and 2019). General notes on the study: An earlier analysis of 587 of the donors reported approximately 270 Gb of sequence data and 117 million unique TCR beta sequences from around 200 million T cells. An early release that covered 640 HLA-typed donors contained around 300 gigabases of sequencing data and 75 million to 100 million unique TCR sequences. Of the roughly 390 genotyped donors, around 81% fell in the genetic ancestry cluster associated with self-reported Caucasian donors. The aim of the study was to test whether cataloging public T cell receptors could identify signatures of past pathogen exposure. The study used immunosequencing to profile the T cell repertoires of approximately 650 subjects and linked those repertoires to cytomegalovirus serostatus. Along with the approximately 700-subject first cohort, a separate validation cohort of around 120 different subjects was used. High-throughput TCR immunosequencing, statistical association of individual TCRs with disease status, and machine learning were combined to predict cytomegalovirus infection status. In a later analysis, previously published TCR beta repertoires from 550 to 750 donors were re-analyzed and high-resolution HLA genotyping was added so that TCR occurrence patterns could be studied. Rather than drawing on any new phenotypic data, the later analysis identified candidate immune exposures from TCR beta sequences and the way those sequences occurred across donors. In an earlier analysis of around 540 of the donors, high-throughput TCR beta sequencing was used to judge whether each TCR beta V gene segment behaved as functional or pseudogenic. Alongside the repertoire data, information on donor age, sex, ethnicity and CMV serostatus was compiled. In a later genetic analysis, genome-wide SNP genotypes for about 65% of the roughly 670 donors were used, and that subset was treated as a discovery cohort. All discovery cohort repertoires had been generated on a single sequencing platform. Both class I and class II loci were covered by HLA typing, at four-digit resolution. The number of typed donors differed by locus: 629-630 for A, B, C, DRB1 and DQB1; some 500 for DQA1; around 610 for DPA1; and 400 to 480 for DPB1. About five DR-DQ haplotypes were treated as single units for association and clustering because of strong linkage in the cohort. Across around 400 genotyped donors of the cohort, an average of about 240,000 unique TCR beta nucleotide sequences per donor were sequenced, and approximately 19% of those sequences were non-productive. General findings and caveats noted by the study authors: Compared with the approximately 710-donor mean, donors in an Asian-associated ancestry cluster had fewer N-insertions in productive TCRs, according to a later genetic analysis. Immune exposure information for the cohort was limited to CMV serostatus. The classifier was reported to diagnose cytomegalovirus status with high specificity and sensitivity in both the original cohort and the validation cohort. Specific HLA alleles were associated with about 17,000 TCR beta sequences at a false discovery rate of 0.05 in a later analysis. In this cohort, only TCR beta chains were sequenced, and detectable features were limited by the absence of alpha or paired-chain data. Sequencing depth was assumed to be roughly uniform across donors in the presence/absence analyses, though that assumption may not hold. A further reported finding was that TCR beta sequences accurately predicted the HLA-A and HLA-B alleles for most subjects in the first cohort. A later analysis reported that several top co-occurrence clusters appeared linked to parvovirus B19, influenza, CMV and Epstein-Barr virus. About 17 rarely observed V segments, including chromosome 9 orphons, were excluded from the earlier analysis of some 590 of the donors because counts were too low. The authors suggested that the approach could potentially be generalized to other disease states and immunological phenotypes. V-gene and J-gene trimming of TCR beta chains was associated with a missense DCLRE1C variant in a later genetic analysis, and the association was replicated in an independent cohort. Linkage disequilibrium might explain the correlated functional status among segregating V segments, but an unknown experimental factor could not be ruled out. A total of fewer than 200 TCR beta chains were listed by the study as associated with cytomegalovirus. In vitro tests confirmed that a few of the cytomegalovirus-associated TCR beta chains recognize cytomegalovirus antigens. Because the 87-base-pair reads could not distinguish some IMGT-functional V segments, including TRBV6-2 and TRBV6-3, those segments were excluded. When HLA alleles, especially DR and DQ, strongly co-occurred, TCR associations were difficult to assign to individual alleles. Because HLA typing was unavailable for some donors at each locus, only the typed subset was used in association tests. According to a later analysis, TCR association rates differed among HLA loci, with DRB1 alleles showing the most associated TCRs and HLA-C alleles showing the fewest. According to a later analysis, most CMV-associated TCR beta chains appeared to be HLA-restricted, and the HLA associations seemed to be driven largely by CMV exposure. In an earlier analysis of 587 of the donors, most TCR beta V segments were observed in productive rearrangements about 87% or about 30% of the time, broadly matching IMGT annotations. While some public TCRs were present in many individuals, most TCR sequences turned up only very rarely across donors. Compared with equally common non-associated chains, HLA-associated TCR beta chains in a later analysis were more clonally expanded and had lower generation probabilities. The sequencing pipeline was judged likely to have produced a cluster of highly shared sequence variants as a technical artifact.

In total, approximately 700 healthy bone marrow donors made up the cohort. At the time of sampling, every cohort member was nominally healthy, though immune exposures that went unrecorded were likely present. The donor was CMV seronegative and belonged to the group of roughly 330 seronegative cohort members. A peripheral blood sample was collected from each donor, and TCR beta sequencing was performed on peripheral blood mononuclear cells. Genomic DNA extraction from the blood cell samples was performed with the Qiagen DNeasy Blood Extraction Kit. Ends trimmed: V by 2 bases, J by 0 bases; bases unmatched to a gene: 16. CDR1 and CDR2 are drawn from the germline V gene: MDHEN, SYDVKM. The CDR3 runs 20 residues from the cysteine to the phenylalanine. Just CDR3 DNA is preserved here, 60 bases in frame from base 1.

This TCR came from a male donor in good health and CMV-seronegative. The chain is encoded by TRBV28 joined to TRBJ2-7, with 10 central nucleotides matching TRBD1. The sequenced material came from PBMCs. The DNA is as follows: TGTGCCAGCAGTTTAGACTTGGGGACAGGGGCTTTGCGCCCCTCCTACGAGCAGTACTTC. This translates into CASSLDLGTGALRPSYEQYF.